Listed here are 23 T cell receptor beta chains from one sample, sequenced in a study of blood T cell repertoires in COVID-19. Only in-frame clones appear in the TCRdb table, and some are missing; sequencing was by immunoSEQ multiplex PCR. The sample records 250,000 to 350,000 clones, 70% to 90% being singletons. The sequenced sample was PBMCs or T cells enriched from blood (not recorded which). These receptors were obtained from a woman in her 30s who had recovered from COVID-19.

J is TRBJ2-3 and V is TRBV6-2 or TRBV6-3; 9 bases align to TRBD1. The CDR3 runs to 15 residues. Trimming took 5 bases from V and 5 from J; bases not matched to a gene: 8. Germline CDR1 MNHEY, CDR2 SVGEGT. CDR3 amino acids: CASSTRTGAGDTQYF. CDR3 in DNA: TGTGCCAGCAGTACCAGGACAGGGGCCGGAGATACGCAGTATTTT.

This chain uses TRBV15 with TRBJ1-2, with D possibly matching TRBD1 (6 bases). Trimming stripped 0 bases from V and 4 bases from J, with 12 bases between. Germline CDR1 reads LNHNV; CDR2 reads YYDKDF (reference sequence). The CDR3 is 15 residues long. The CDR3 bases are TGTGCCACCAGCAGAGATCGACAGGCCCTCTATGGCTACACCTTC. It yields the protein CATSRDRQALYGYTF. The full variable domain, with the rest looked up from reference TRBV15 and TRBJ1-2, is DAMVIQNPRYQVTQFGKPVTLSCSQTLNHNVMYWYQQKSSQAPKLLFHYYDKDFNNEADTPDNFQSRRPNTSFCFLDIRSPGLGDTAMYLCATSRDRQALYGYTFGSGTRLTVV.

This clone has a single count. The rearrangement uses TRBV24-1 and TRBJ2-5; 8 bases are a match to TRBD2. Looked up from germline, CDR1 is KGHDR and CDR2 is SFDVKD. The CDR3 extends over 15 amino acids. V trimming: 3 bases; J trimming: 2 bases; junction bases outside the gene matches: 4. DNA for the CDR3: TGTGCCACCAGTGATCCCCGGGGGGGGCAAGAGACCCAGTACTTC. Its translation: CATSDPRGGQETQYF.

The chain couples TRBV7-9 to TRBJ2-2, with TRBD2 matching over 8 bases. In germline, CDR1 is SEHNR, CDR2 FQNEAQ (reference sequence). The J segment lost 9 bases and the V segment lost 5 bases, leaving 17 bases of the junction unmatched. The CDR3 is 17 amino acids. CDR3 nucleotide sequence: TGTGCCAGCAGCAACCCGCCGCGGGGGGCCTTCTCCCGGGAGCTGTTTTTT. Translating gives CASSNPPRGAFSRELFF. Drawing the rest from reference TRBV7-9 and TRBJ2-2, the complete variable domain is DTGVSQNPRHKITKRGQNVTFRCDPISEHNRLYWYRQTLGQGPEFLTYFQNEAQLEKSRLLSDRFSAERPKGSFSTLEIQRTEQGDSAMYLCASSNPPRGAFSRELFFGEGSRLTVL.

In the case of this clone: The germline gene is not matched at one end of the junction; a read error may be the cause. The DNA of the CDR3 is TGTGCCAGCAGCCCGGCGTTGGGCACCCAGGTCTTC. This sequence encodes CASSPALGTQVF. This chain links TRBV7-8 with TRBJ2-1; D remains ambiguous. This CDR3 spans 12 amino acids. CDR1 is SGHVS and CDR2 is FQNEAQ in the germline V gene.

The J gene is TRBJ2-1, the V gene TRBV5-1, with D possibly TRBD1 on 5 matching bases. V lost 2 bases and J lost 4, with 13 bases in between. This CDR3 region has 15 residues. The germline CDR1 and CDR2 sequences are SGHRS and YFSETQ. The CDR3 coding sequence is TGCGCCAGCAGCTTAACCGCGACAGAATACAATGAGCAGTTCTTC. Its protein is CASSLTATEYNEQFF.

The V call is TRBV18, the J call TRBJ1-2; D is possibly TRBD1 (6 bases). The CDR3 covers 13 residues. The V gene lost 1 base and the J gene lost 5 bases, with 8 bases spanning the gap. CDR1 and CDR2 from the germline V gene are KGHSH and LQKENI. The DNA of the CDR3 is TGTGCCAGCTCACCACGGCAGGGGTATGGCTACACCTTC. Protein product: CASSPRQGYGYTF. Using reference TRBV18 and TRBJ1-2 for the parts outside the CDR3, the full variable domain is NAGVMQNPRHLVRRRGQEARLRCSPMKGHSHVYWYRQLPEEGLKFMVYLQKENIIDESGMPKERFSAEFPKEGPSILRIQQVVRGDSAAYFCASSPRQGYGYTFGSGTRLTVV.

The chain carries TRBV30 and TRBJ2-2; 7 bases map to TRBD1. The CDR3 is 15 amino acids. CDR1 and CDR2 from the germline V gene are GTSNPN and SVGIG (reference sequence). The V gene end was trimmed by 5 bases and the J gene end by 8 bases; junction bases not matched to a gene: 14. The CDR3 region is CAWAPGTVGYGELFF. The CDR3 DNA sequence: TGTGCCTGGGCACCCGGGACAGTGGGTTATGGGGAGCTGTTTTTT.

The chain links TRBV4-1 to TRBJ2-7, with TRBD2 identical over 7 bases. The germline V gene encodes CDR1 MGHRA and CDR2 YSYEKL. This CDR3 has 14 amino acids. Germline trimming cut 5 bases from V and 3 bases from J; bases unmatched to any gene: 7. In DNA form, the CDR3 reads TGCGCCAGCAGCTCAGGGAGGGTGGGCTACGAGCAGTACTTC. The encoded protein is CASSSGRVGYEQYF.

Here the CDR3 DNA reads TGTGCCTGGAGGGGGAGGCGCGGGCCGAGCTCCTACAATGAGCAGTTCTTC. This encodes CAWRGRRGPSSYNEQFF. The rearrangement uses TRBV30 and TRBJ2-1; TRBD2 is a possible D gene (6 bases). V was shortened by 3 bases and J by 0 bases, with 18 bases between the two germline ends. CDR3 length equals 17 residues. Germline CDR1 is GTSNPN and CDR2 is SVGIG (reference sequence). Variable domain in full (rest from reference TRBV30 and TRBJ2-1): SQTIHQWPATLVQPVGSPLSLECTVEGTSNPNLYWYRQAAGRGLQLLFYSVGIGQISSEVPQNLSASRPQDRQFILSSKKLLLSDSGFYLCAWRGRRGPSSYNEQFFGPGTRLTVL.

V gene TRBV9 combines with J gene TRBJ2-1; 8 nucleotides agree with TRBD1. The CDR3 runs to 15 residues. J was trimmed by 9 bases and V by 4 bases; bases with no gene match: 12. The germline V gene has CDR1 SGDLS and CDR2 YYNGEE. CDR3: CASSIRTGGSVEQFF. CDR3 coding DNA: TGTGCCAGCAGCATCAGAACAGGGGGGAGCGTTGAGCAGTTCTTC.

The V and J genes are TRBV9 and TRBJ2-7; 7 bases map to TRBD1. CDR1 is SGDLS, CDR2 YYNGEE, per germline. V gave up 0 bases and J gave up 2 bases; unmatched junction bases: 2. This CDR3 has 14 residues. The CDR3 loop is CASSVGGTAYEQYF. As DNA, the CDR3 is TGTGCCAGCAGCGTAGGGGGGACAGCCTACGAGCAGTACTTC.

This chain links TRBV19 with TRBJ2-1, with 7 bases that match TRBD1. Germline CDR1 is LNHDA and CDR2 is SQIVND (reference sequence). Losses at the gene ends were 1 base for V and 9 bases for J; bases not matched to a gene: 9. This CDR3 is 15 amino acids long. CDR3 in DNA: TGTGCCAGTAGTATAGGAGAAGGGGGCTTCAGTGAGCAGTTCTTC. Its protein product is CASSIGEGGFSEQFF.

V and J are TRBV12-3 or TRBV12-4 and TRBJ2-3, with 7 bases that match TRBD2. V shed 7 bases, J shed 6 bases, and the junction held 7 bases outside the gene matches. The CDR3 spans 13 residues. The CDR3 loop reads CASKWGGVDTQYF. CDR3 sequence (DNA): TGTGCCAGCAAATGGGGGGGGGTGGATACGCAGTATTTT.

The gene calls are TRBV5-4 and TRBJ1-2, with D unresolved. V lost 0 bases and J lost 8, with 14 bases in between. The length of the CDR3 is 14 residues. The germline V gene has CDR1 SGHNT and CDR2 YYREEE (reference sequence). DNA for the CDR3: TGTGCCAGCAGCTTGGCCGGAGGAGGGCTCGGCTACACCTTC. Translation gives CASSLAGGGLGYTF.

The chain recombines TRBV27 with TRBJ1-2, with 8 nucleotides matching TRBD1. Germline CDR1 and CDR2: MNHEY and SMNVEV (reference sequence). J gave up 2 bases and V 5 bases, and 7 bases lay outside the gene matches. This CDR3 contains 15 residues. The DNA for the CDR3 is TGTGCCAGCAGTCTAGACAGACAGGGGAACTATGGCTACACCTTC. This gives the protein CASSLDRQGNYGYTF.

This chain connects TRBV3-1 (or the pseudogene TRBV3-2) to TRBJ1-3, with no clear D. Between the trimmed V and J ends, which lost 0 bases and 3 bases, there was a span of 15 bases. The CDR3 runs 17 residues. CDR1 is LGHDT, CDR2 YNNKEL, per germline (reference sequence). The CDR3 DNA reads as TGTGCCAGCAGCCAAGAACCGTTGGCCAGGCTTGGAAACACCATATATTTT. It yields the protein CASSQEPLARLGNTIYF.

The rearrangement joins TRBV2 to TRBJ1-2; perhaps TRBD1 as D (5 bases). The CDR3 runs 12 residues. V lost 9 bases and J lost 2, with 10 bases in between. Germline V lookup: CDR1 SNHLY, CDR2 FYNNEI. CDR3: CASMGQNYGYTF. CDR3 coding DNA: TGTGCCAGTATGGGGCAGAACTATGGCTACACCTTC.

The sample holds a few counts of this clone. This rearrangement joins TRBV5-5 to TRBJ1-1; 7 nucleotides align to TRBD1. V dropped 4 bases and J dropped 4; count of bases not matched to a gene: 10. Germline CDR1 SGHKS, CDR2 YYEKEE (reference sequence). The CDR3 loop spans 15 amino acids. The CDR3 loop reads CASSPRQGRVTEAFF. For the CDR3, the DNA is TGTGCCAGCAGCCCTCGACAGGGTAGGGTCACTGAAGCTTTCTTT.

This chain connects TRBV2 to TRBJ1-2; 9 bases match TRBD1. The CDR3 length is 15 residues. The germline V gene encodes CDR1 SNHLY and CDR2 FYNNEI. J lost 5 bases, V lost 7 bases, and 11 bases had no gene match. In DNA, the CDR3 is TGTGCCAGCAAGCCGGGACAGGGAGTTGGGTATGGCTACACCTTC. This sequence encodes CASKPGQGVGYGYTF.

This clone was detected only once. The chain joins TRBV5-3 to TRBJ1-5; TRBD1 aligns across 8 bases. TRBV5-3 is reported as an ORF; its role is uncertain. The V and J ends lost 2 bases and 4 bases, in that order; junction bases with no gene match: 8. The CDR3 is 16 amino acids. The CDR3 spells CARSLRDRRNNQPQHF. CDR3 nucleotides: TGTGCCAGAAGCTTACGGGACAGGAGAAATAATCAGCCCCAGCATTTT.

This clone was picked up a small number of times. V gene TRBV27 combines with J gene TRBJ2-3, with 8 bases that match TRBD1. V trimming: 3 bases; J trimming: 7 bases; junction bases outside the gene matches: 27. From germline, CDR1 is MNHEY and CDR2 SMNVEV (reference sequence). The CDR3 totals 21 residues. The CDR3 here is CASSFPTPSGTGRGDTYTQYF. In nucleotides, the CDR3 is TGTGCCAGCAGTTTCCCCACACCCTCTGGGACAGGTAGAGGGGATACTTATACGCAGTATTTT.

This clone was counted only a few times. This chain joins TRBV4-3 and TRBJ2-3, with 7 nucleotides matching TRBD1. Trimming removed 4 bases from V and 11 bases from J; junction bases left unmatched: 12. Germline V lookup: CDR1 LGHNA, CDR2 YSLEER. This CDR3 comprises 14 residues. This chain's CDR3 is CASSPRTGGVGQYF. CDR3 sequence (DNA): TGCGCCAGCAGCCCGAGGACAGGAGGTGTTGGGCAGTATTTT.